This T cell receptor (beta chain) was retrieved from a study of T cells after posttransplantation cyclophosphamide. Measured with immunoSEQ multiplex PCR; TCRdb has only the in-frame clones, and not every one. The sample has about 32,000 clones, roughly 90% seen once; the top ten hold approximately 15%. Notes on the study in general: Later blood repertoires were often dominated by clones from the donor CD8+ memory compartment. TRB overlap between skin or GI tissue T cells and blood was limited. TRB clonality was highly associated with recipient CMV seropositivity and reactivation.

Worth noting for this clone: What it binds is unknown.

Germline CDR1 MDHEN, CDR2 SYDVKM. The CDR3 runs to 17 residues. Trimming took 5 bases from V and 13 from J; bases not matched to a gene: 25. This sequence was found in a woman between 35 and 50 years old with a blood cancer, CMV-positive, and with a related stem cell donor. The sample consisted of PBMCs. V is TRBV28 and J is TRBJ1-1; 7 bases match TRBD1. CDR3: CASSPETGNPVKDRGFF. The CDR3 DNA is TGTGCCAGCAGTCCCGAGACAGGGAACCCGGTTAAAGATCGTGGTTTCTTT.